This T cell receptor (beta chain) was recovered during a study of neoadjuvant anti-PD-1 for oral cavity cancer. The time point denotes: after neoadjuvant nivolumab, at surgical resection. The data were produced by immunoSEQ multiplex PCR, yet TCRdb's version contains in-frame clones alone and is incomplete. The sample lists 35,000 to 40,000 clones, around 40% occurring once. This clone was observed at least ten times. The sample consisted of tumor tissue, taken after nivolumab (anti-PD-1) treatment. The source of this sequence is a person aged 35-79 years with oral cavity squamous cell carcinoma.

The CDR3, as DNA: TGCGCCAGCAGCCAACGGGGGGTCGGCAATCAGCCCCAGCATTTT. It codes for CASSQRGVGNQPQHF. The chain carries TRBV4-1 and TRBJ1-5; D possibly corresponds to TRBD1 (5 bases). Germline V CDR1 and CDR2: MGHRA, YSYEKL. Trimming removed 2 bases from V and 2 bases from J, with 10 bases in between. The CDR3 extends over 15 amino acids.